This T cell receptor (beta chain) stems from a study of blood T cells in healthy people across ages. Germline V gene sequence: CDR1 SGHKS, CDR2 YYEKEE (reference sequence). Trimming took off 3 bases at V and 0 bases at J, with 13 bases between the two ends. This CDR3 has 16 amino acids. Next came a second PCR, run for roughly 6 to 11 cycles, which used a sample-barcoded 5' primer along with a J-beta primer mix. TCRdb processed the 5' RACE reads anew with MiXCR; each CDR3 protein has one entry. The sample gives about 640,000 distinct CDR3 sequences, roughly 50% of which show up once; more than 35% is in the top ten.

This sequence originates from a man in his sixties in good health. The sequenced sample was blood. The chain recombines TRBV5-5 with TRBJ2-1; D possibly corresponds to TRBD2 (5 bases). CDR3 sequence (DNA): TGTGCCAGCAGCTCTGGACTCGAGAGCTCCTACAATGAGCAGTTCTTC. It codes for CASSSGLESSYNEQFF.